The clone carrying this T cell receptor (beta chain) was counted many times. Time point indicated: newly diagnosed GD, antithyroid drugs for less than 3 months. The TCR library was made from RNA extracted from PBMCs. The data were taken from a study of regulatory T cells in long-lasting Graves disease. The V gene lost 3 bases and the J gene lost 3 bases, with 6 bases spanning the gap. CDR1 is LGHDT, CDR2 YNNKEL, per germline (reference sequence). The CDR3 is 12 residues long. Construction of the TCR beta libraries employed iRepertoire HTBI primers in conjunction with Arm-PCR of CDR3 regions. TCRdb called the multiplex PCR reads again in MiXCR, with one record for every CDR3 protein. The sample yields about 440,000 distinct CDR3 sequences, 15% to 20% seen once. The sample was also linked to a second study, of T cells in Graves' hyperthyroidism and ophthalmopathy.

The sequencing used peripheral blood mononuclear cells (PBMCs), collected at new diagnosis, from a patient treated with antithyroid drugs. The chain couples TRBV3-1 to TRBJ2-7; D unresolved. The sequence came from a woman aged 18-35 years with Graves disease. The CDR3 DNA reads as TGTGCCAGCAGCCAGTTTGTCTACGAGCAGTACTTC. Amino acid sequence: CASSQFVYEQYF.